The 10 T cell receptor beta chains below all came from one sample that was sequenced in a study of blood T cell repertoires in COVID-19. TCRdb keeps only in-frame clones here, not all; method: immunoSEQ multiplex PCR. Among 300,000 to 400,000 clones listed, 90% were seen once. What was sequenced was PBMCs or T cells enriched from blood (not recorded which). These receptor sequences come from a woman aged 30 to 39 who had been exposed to COVID-19.

The chain has TRBV10-1 and TRBJ2-1; 11 bases line up with TRBD2. This CDR3 has 16 residues. Germline CDR1 WNHNN, CDR2 SYGVQD (reference sequence). V was clipped by 3 bases and J by 6 bases; unmatched bases: 7. CDR3 in amino acids: CASSELSGGAVNEQFF. CDR3 DNA: TGCGCCAGCAGTGAACTTAGCGGGGGGGCTGTCAATGAGCAGTTCTTC.

V and J are TRBV7-3 and TRBJ2-1; D possibly corresponds to TRBD1 (5 bases). CDR3 length: 13 amino acids. Deletions cut 4 bases from V and 7 bases from J, with 11 bases between. Germline-derived CDR1 and CDR2 are SGHTA and FQGTGA. The CDR3 region is CASSWGTSNEQFF. The DNA of the CDR3 is TGTGCCAGCAGCTGGGGCACGTCGAATGAGCAGTTCTTC.

The V and J genes are TRBV24-1 and TRBJ1-5; TRBD1 aligns across 7 bases. Unmatched junction bases numbered 3, after V lost 4 bases and J lost 4 bases. Germline CDR1 reads KGHDR; CDR2 reads SFDVKD. The CDR3 consists of 14 residues. CDR3 sequence reads: CATSDPTGNQPQHF. Here the CDR3 DNA reads TGTGCCACCAGTGACCCGACAGGGAATCAGCCCCAGCATTTT.

The rearrangement links TRBV3-1 (or the pseudogene TRBV3-2) to TRBJ2-3; 11 nucleotides match TRBD2. Germline loops: CDR1 LGHDT, CDR2 YNNKEL (reference sequence). Germline trimming cut 1 base from V and 0 bases from J; bases unmatched to any gene: 6. The CDR3 consists of 18 residues. In nucleotides, the CDR3 is TGTGCCAGCAGCCAAGGATTAGCGGGGGGGCCTAGCACAGATACGCAGTATTTT. Residues: CASSQGLAGGPSTDTQYF.

V gene TRBV30 combines with J gene TRBJ2-1, with TRBD2 identical over 13 bases. Germline CDR1 GTSNPN, CDR2 SVGIG (reference sequence). After removal of 0 bases from V and 12 bases from J, the junction contained 5 bases not matched to a gene. CDR3 length: 14 residues. CDR3 DNA: TGTGCCTGGAGTGTACTAGCGGGGGGGCCTGGGCAGTTCTTC. Its translation: CAWSVLAGGPGQFF.

J is TRBJ1-2 and V is TRBV2, with TRBD1 identical over 9 bases. This CDR3 spans 13 amino acids. V shed 7 bases and J 4 bases; nucleotides not matched to a gene: 4. Germline lookup yields CDR1 SNHLY and CDR2 FYNNEI. The CDR3 nucleotides read TGTGCCAGCACCTTACAGGGGGCCTATGGCTACACCTTC. Protein sequence: CASTLQGAYGYTF. Supplemented by reference TRBV2 and TRBJ1-2, the full variable domain reads EPEVTQTPSHQVTQMGQEVILRCVPISNHLYFYWYRQILGQKVEFLVSFYNNEISEKSEIFDDQFSVERPDGSNFTLKIRSTKLEDSAMYFCASTLQGAYGYTFGSGTRLTVV.

In DNA form, the CDR3 reads TGTGCCAGCAGCCAAATCGGCGGTTCGAGCAGCTATAATTCACCCCTCCACTTT. It specifies CASSQIGGSSSYNSPLHF. The chain couples TRBV3-1 (or the pseudogene TRBV3-2) to TRBJ1-6, with D uncertain. The CDR3 extends over 18 amino acids. The V end was cut by 2 bases, the J end by 3 bases, with 17 bases between. From germline, CDR1 is LGHDT and CDR2 YNNKEL (reference sequence).

This clone was seen a few times. The chain uses TRBV11-2 and TRBJ2-7; TRBD1 is a possible D gene (6 bases). Germline V gives CDR1 SGHAT, CDR2 FQNNGV. V was pared by 5 bases and J by 0 bases, with 8 bases between. The CDR3 totals 13 residues. The DNA of the CDR3 is TGTGCCAGCAGCCGGACAGCCTCCTACGAGCAGTACTTC. Its translation is CASSRTASYEQYF.

V is TRBV2 and J is TRBJ2-5; the D gene is possibly TRBD2 (5 bases). Trimming shortened V by 6 bases and J by 1 base, and 18 bases separated the two germline ends. CDR1 is SNHLY and CDR2 is FYNNEI in the germline V gene. This CDR3 contains 16 residues. The CDR3 DNA is TGTGCCAGCAGCCGAGGAGGCCTCGGCCCCCAAGAGACCCAGTACTTC. Amino acid sequence: CASSRGGLGPQETQYF.

This clone appeared a single time. V gene TRBV3-1 (or the pseudogene TRBV3-2) combines with J gene TRBJ1-1; D gene uncertain. The CDR3 length is 13 residues. V dropped 1 base and J dropped 2 bases, with 5 bases sitting between them. Germline values: CDR1 LGHDT, CDR2 YNNKEL (reference sequence). The CDR3 reads CASSQGLNTEAFF. CDR3 in DNA: TGTGCCAGCAGCCAAGGGCTTAACACTGAAGCTTTCTTT.